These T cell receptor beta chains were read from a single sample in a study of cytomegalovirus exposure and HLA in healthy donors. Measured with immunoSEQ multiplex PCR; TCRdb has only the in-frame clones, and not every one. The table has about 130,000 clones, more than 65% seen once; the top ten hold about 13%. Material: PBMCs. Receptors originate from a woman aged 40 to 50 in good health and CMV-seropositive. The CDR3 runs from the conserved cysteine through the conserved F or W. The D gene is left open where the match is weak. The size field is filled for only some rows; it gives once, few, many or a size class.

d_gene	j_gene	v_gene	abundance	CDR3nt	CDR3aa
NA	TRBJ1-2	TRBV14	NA	TGTGCCAGCAGCCGCCGGGACACAGGGCTCTATGGCTACACCTTC	CASSRRDTGLYGYTF
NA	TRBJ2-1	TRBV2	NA	TGTGCCAGCAGTTGGGGGGGCGGTAGCTCCTACAATGAGCAGTTCTTC	CASSWGGGSSYNEQFF
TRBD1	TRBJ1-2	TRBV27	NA	TGTGCCAGCAGTTCCCTCGGACAGGGGATGGACTATGGCTACACCTTC	CASSSLGQGMDYGYTF
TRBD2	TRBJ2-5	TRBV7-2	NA	TGTGCCAGCGGACTAGCGGGAGTGGAGACCCAGTACTTC	CASGLAGVETQYF
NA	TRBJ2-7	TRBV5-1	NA	TGCGCCAGCAGCTGGGCCGGGACGGACTACGAGCAGTACTTC	CASSWAGTDYEQYF
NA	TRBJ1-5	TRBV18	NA	TGTGCCAGCCCACGGGGGGGCCGCTATAGCAATCAGCCCCAGCATTTT	CASPRGGRYSNQPQHF
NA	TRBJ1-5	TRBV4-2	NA	TGTGCCAGCAGCCAAGATGGGGGGATGAGCAATCAGCCCCAGCATTTT	CASSQDGGMSNQPQHF
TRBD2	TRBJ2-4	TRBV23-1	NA	TGCGCCAGCAGTCAATCCCCCGGGGGAGGGTTAAACATTCAGTACTTC	CASSQSPGGGLNIQYF
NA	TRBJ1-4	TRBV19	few	TGTGCCAGTAGTATGGGTGGTACAGGGATAGCCGGAAAACTGTTTTTT	CASSMGGTGIAGKLFF
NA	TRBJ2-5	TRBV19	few	TGTGCCAGTAGTATAGTAGCCAGACAAGAGACCCAGTACTTC	CASSIVARQETQYF
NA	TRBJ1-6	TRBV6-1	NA	TGTGCCAGCAGTGAAGGGGAAGGGGCCTACTCACCCCTCCACTTT	CASSEGEGAYSPLHF
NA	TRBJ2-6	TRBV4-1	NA	TGCGCCAGCAGCCTTGGCAGGGCAAAAGGGGCCAACGTCCTGACTTTC	CASSLGRAKGANVLTF
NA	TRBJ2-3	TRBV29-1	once	TGCAGCGGGGGGGAAGGCACGCAGTATTTT	CSGGEGTQYF
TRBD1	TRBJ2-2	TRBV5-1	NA	TGCGCCAGCAGCGCCCGGGACAGGGCTTTATCCGGGGAGCTGTTTTTT	CASSARDRALSGELFF
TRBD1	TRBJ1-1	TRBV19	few	TGTGCCAGTAGTATAGGCCGGACAGGTAACACTGAAGCTTTCTTT	CASSIGRTGNTEAFF
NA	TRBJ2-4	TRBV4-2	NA	TGTGCCAGCAGCCAAGAAGTCAGAACCTTAGCCAAAAACATTCAGTACTTC	CASSQEVRTLAKNIQYF
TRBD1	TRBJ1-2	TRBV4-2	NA	TGTGCCAGCAGCCCAGCCGTAGACAGGGGTTATGGCTACACCTTC	CASSPAVDRGYGYTF
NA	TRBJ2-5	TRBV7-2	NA	TGTGCCAGCAGCTTAAATTTAAAGACCCAGTACTTC	CASSLNLKTQYF
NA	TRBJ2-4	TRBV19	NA	TGTGCCAGTAGCGGAGGAGAGGGAAGGGCCAAAAACATTCAGTACTTC	CASSGGEGRAKNIQYF
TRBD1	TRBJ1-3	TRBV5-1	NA	TGCGCCAGCAGCACTACAGGGGGCTCTGGAAACACCATATATTTT	CASSTTGGSGNTIYF
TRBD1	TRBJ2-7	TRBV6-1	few	TGTGCCAGCATTACCGGGACAGGGAACGAGCAGTACTTC	CASITGTGNEQYF
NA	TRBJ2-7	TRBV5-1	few	TGCGCCAGCAGCTTGGTTATTACTAGCCTCCCCCACGAGCAGTACTTC	CASSLVITSLPHEQYF
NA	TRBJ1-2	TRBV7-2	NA	TGTGCCAGCAGCTTAGGGTCTGAGAACTATGGCTACACCTTC	CASSLGSENYGYTF
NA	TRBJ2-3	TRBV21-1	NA	TGTGCCAGCAGCAAAGTAGCGCCAGCCCTTCCAGATACGCAGTATTTT	CASSKVAPALPDTQYF
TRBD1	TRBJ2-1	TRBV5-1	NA	TGCGCCAGCAGCCCCGGGACAGTGAGCTCCTACAATGAGCAGTTCTTC	CASSPGTVSSYNEQFF
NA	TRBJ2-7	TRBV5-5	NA	TGTGCCAGCAGCGTCAACAGGGCGGGGGCCTCCTACGAGCAGTACTTC	CASSVNRAGASYEQYF
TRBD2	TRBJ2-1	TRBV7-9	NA	TGTGCCAGCAGCTTAGGGACTAGCGGGATTTACAATGAGCAGTTCTTC	CASSLGTSGIYNEQFF
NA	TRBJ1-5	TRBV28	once	TGTGCCAGCATGTTGGGGCTCAATCAGCCCCAGCATTTT	CASMLGLNQPQHF
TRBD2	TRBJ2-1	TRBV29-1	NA	TGCAGCCCGAGGGGACTAGCGGGATTCTACAATGAGCAGTTCTTC	CSPRGLAGFYNEQFF
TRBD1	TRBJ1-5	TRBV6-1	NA	TGTGCCAGCAGTGAGGCAGGGGGCAGTCAGCCCCAGCATTTT	CASSEAGGSQPQHF
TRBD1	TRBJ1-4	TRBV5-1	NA	TGCGCCAGCAAGGACCAGGGGGGAAAACTGTTTTTT	CASKDQGGKLFF
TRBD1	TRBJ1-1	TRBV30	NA	TGTGCCTGGAGCCGACAGGGGAACACTGAAGCTTTCTTT	CAWSRQGNTEAFF
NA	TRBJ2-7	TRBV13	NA	TGTGCCAGCAGCTTAACCCGACTAGGAGGGTCCTACGAGCAGTACTTC	CASSLTRLGGSYEQYF
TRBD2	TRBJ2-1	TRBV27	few	TGTGCCAGCTCGACTAGCGGGAGGGCAAATGAGCAGTTCTTC	CASSTSGRANEQFF
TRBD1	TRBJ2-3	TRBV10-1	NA	TGCGCCAGCAGTCCCGGTAAGGGACAGGGAGCAGATACGCAGTATTTT	CASSPGKGQGADTQYF
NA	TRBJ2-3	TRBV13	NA	TGTGCCAGCAGCTTAGAAAGGCAGGGTTTGACAGATACGCAGTATTTT	CASSLERQGLTDTQYF
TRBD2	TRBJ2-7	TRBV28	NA	TGTGCCAGCAGTTTGGGGAGGGCGAACGAGCAGTACTTC	CASSLGRANEQYF
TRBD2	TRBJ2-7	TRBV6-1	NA	TGTGCCAGCAGTCCGTGGACTAGCTCCTACGAGCAGTACTTC	CASSPWTSSYEQYF
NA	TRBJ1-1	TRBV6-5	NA	TGTGCCAGCAGTGAGGGACAGAACACTGAAGCTTTCTTT	CASSEGQNTEAFF
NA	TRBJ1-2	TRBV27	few	TGTGCCAGCAGTACCCCAGGGCACTATGGCTACACCTTC	CASSTPGHYGYTF
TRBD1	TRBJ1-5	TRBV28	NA	TGTGCCAGCAGACGGACAGGGCTAAATCAGCCCCAGCATTTT	CASRRTGLNQPQHF
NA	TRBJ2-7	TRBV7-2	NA	TGTGCCAGCAGCCTACCTAGCGTCGAGCAGTACTTC	CASSLPSVEQYF
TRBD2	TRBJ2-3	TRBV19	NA	TGTGCCAGTAGTGCGGGACTAGCGGGATGGGCAGATACGCAGTATTTT	CASSAGLAGWADTQYF
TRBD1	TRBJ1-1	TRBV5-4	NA	TGTGCCAGCAGCCACGGGACAGTTCCTATGAACACTGAAGCTTTCTTT	CASSHGTVPMNTEAFF
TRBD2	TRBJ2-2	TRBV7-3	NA	TGTGCCAGCAGCCAAAAAGCGGGAGCCGGGGAGCTGTTTTTT	CASSQKAGAGELFF
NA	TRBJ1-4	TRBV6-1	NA	TGTGCCAGTTCCGGACTTAAAAATGAAAAACTGTTTTTT	CASSGLKNEKLFF
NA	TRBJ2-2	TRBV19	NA	TGTGCCAGTATCACTCTCGGCGGCGGGGACACCGGGGAGCTGTTTTTT	CASITLGGGDTGELFF
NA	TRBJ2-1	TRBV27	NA	TGTGCCAGCAGTTACTCCCAGGGGTCAAAGCCCAATGAGCAGTTCTTC	CASSYSQGSKPNEQFF
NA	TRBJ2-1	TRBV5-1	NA	TGCGCCAGCAGCTTGGTGGGGAGCAATGAGCAGTTCTTC	CASSLVGSNEQFF
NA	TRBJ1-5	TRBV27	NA	TGTGCCAGCAGTCCGCCGCCGACAGTCTATGATCAGCCCCAGCATTTT	CASSPPPTVYDQPQHF
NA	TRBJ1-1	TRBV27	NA	TGTGCCAGCAGTTGGACAGAGCCGAACACTGAAGCTTTCTTT	CASSWTEPNTEAFF
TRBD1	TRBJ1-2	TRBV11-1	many	TGTGCCAGCAGCTCAATGGGACAGATTAACTATGGCTACACCTTC	CASSSMGQINYGYTF
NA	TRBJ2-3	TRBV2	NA	TGTGCCAGCAGTGCACGGCGAGACACGGATACGCAGTATTTT	CASSARRDTDTQYF
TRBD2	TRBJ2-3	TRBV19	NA	TGTGCCAGTAGTTTTGGACTAGCTCGGACAGATACGCAGTATTTT	CASSFGLARTDTQYF
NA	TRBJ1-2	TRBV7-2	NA	TGTGCCAGCAGCTTAGATGACAGGACTGGCGGCTACACCTTC	CASSLDDRTGGYTF
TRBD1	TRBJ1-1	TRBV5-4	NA	TGTGCCAGCAGCCTCCCCGGGACAGGGCGGACTGAAGCTTTCTTT	CASSLPGTGRTEAFF